These 24 T cell receptor beta chains were all obtained from the same sample, sequenced in a study of memory CD4+ T cells and cytomegalovirus serostatus. The sort gate was single viable CD3+CD4+CD8-CD45RO+ cells for memory CD4+ T cells. Method: immunoSEQ multiplex PCR; TCRdb's copy keeps in-frame clones and lacks some. The sample records fewer than 90,000 clones, just under 80% being singletons. The material sequenced was memory CD4+ T cells from blood. These receptors all stem from an adult in good health and CMV-seropositive.

This chain joins TRBV7-9 and TRBJ1-4; unclear D gene. Germline CDR1 reads SEHNR; CDR2 reads FQNEAQ (reference sequence). Trimming stripped 6 bases from V and 0 bases from J, with 8 bases between. This CDR3 contains 14 residues. The CDR3 loop reads CASSTASTNEKLFF. CDR3 DNA: TGTGCCAGCAGTACAGCCTCAACTAATGAAAAACTGTTTTTT.

About this clone: One junction end disagrees with the germline gene, perhaps due to a read error. The chain is built from TRBV7-9 and TRBJ1-6; a possible D gene is TRBD1 (6 bases). Germline loops: CDR1 SEHNR, CDR2 FQNEAQ (reference sequence). The CDR3 contains 10 residues. Written as DNA, the CDR3 is TGTGCCAGCAATCGACAGGAGAGAAACTTT. This codes for CASNRQERNF.

This clone was observed a few times. V usage is TRBV6-1 and J usage is TRBJ2-1; D not resolved. The germline V and J ends were trimmed by 3 bases and 0 bases, with 9 bases remaining between them. The CDR3 totals 15 residues. Looked up from germline, CDR1 is MNHNS and CDR2 is SASEGT. The CDR3 DNA follows: TGTGCCAGCAGTGAGTCTGAGAGCTCCTACAATGAGCAGTTCTTC. This gives the protein CASSESESSYNEQFF.

CDR3 in amino acids: CASSLAAGTQETQYF. CDR3 DNA: TGTGCCAGCAGCTTGGCGGCGGGGACCCAAGAGACCCAGTACTTC. The chain uses TRBV5-4 and TRBJ2-5; tentatively, D is TRBD2 (6 bases). This CDR3 has 15 amino acids. Germline V gene lookup returns CDR1 SGHNT and CDR2 YYREEE (reference sequence). V was cut by 0 bases and J by 1 base, with 10 bases left in between.

The V call is TRBV9, the J call TRBJ2-1; the match to TRBD2 covers 9 bases. With V trimmed by 0 bases and J by 6 bases, 16 bases remained unmatched. Germline values: CDR1 SGDLS, CDR2 YYNGEE. The CDR3 runs 19 residues. As DNA, the CDR3 is TGTGCCAGCAGCGTAGCTCCCCTAGCGGGATCCGCGATAGGCAATGAGCAGTTCTTC. Translated, it gives CASSVAPLAGSAIGNEQFF.

V usage is TRBV4-3 and J usage is TRBJ1-2; D unresolved. CDR3 length: 13 residues. Trimming pared 4 bases from V and 8 bases from J, leaving 14 bases between. CDR1 and CDR2 (germline): LGHNA, YSLEER. The CDR3 region has the DNA TGCGCCAGCAGCCCCCGCGGCTATCGAGGCTACACCTTC. Its protein is CASSPRGYRGYTF.

The chain joins TRBV7-2 to TRBJ2-3, with D unresolved. This CDR3 has 16 residues. The germline CDR1 and CDR2 sequences are SGHTA and FQGNSA. Deletions cut 0 bases from V and 6 bases from J, with 16 bases between. CDR3 in DNA: TGTGCCAGCAGCTTAGCTAGAATTGGGAAGCTCGATACGCAGTATTTT. Its protein is CASSLARIGKLDTQYF.

V and J are TRBV4-3 and TRBJ1-2; possible D gene TRBD1, 5 bases. The CDR3 length is 14 residues. V lost 4 bases and J 4 bases, leaving 13 bases between the germline ends. From germline, CDR1 is LGHNA and CDR2 YSLEER. The CDR3 loop reads CASSPRRQIYGYTF. CDR3 in DNA: TGCGCCAGCAGCCCCCGGAGACAGATCTATGGCTACACCTTC.

This chain uses TRBV21-1 with TRBJ2-3; the table's D call TRBD1 went unverified against the DNA. TRBV21-1 counts as a pseudogene. The CDR3 is 15 amino acids. The CDR3 protein is CASSQTQGRTDTQYF. In DNA form, the CDR3 reads TGTGCCAGCAGCCAGACACAGGGGCGCACAGATACGCAGTATTTT.

The V gene is TRBV5-1, the J gene TRBJ2-3; perhaps TRBD1 as D (8 bases). V lost 4 bases to trimming and J lost 6 bases, with 21 bases between them. The CDR3 sequence is 16 residues long. CDR1 is SGHRS and CDR2 is YFSETQ in the germline V gene. DNA for the CDR3: TGCGCCAGCAGCCGTACCGGGACTACAGGGGGGGATACGCAGTATTTT. It codes for CASSRTGTTGGDTQYF.

In its sample, this clone was seen a few times. The chain has TRBV19 and TRBJ1-1, with 7 bases lining up with TRBD1. In germline, CDR1 is LNHDA, CDR2 SQIVND (reference sequence). The CDR3 runs to 15 residues. V gave up 3 bases and J gave up 5 bases; unmatched junction bases: 9. The CDR3: CASSIAQGFGTEAFF. For the CDR3, the DNA is TGTGCCAGTAGTATCGCACAGGGGTTCGGGACTGAAGCTTTCTTT.

This clone has a handful of counts. V gene TRBV9 combines with J gene TRBJ2-5; D tentatively reads TRBD1 or TRBD2 (7 bases each). The V end lost 3 bases, the J end lost 7 bases, and 22 bases lay between the germline ends. The CDR3 is made up of 16 amino acids. Looked up from germline, CDR1 is SGDLS and CDR2 is YYNGEE. The CDR3 DNA sequence: TGTGCCAGCAGCGGGGACTCCCAGGGGGGGAGAGGGACCCAGTACTTC. It encodes CASSGDSQGGRGTQYF.

The chain recombines TRBV9 with TRBJ1-1; D is uncertain. The V gene's germline CDR1 is SGDLS and CDR2 YYNGEE. The CDR3 totals 13 residues. The ends were cut back, 4 bases at V and 1 base at J, with 8 bases in the middle. The CDR3 DNA is TGTGCCAGCAGCTTCCAGTCGAACACTGAAGCTTTCTTT. Translated, it gives CASSFQSNTEAFF.

This chain connects TRBV4-1 to TRBJ2-7; D is undetermined. Germline values: CDR1 MGHRA, CDR2 YSYEKL. This CDR3 spans 16 amino acids. The V end lost 1 base, the J end lost 2 bases, and 15 bases lay between the germline ends. The CDR3: CASSQAPAPKAYEQYF. In nucleotides, the CDR3 is TGCGCCAGCAGCCAAGCTCCGGCCCCAAAGGCCTACGAGCAGTACTTC.

The V and J genes are TRBV18 and TRBJ1-2; D may be TRBD1 (5 bases). The V gene's germline CDR1 is KGHSH and CDR2 LQKENI. Trimming took off 2 bases at V and 4 bases at J, with 11 bases between the two ends. The CDR3 is 14 residues long. The CDR3 loop is CASSPTQGLYGYTF. The DNA for the CDR3 is TGTGCCAGCTCACCAACGCAGGGCCTCTATGGCTACACCTTC.

The J gene is TRBJ2-1, the V gene TRBV19; tentatively, D is TRBD1 or TRBD2 (5 bases each). Trimming removed 3 bases from V and 8 bases from J, with 17 bases in between. The CDR3 length is 15 residues. Germline CDR1 reads LNHDA; CDR2 reads SQIVND (reference sequence). The CDR3 is CASSIGTLFADEQFF. The DNA for the CDR3 is TGTGCCAGTAGTATTGGGACCCTTTTTGCCGATGAGCAGTTCTTC. Looking up the rest from reference TRBV19 and TRBJ2-1 gives the full variable domain: DGGITQSPKYLFRKEGQNVTLSCEQNLNHDAMYWYRQDPGQGLRLIYYSQIVNDFQKGDIAEGYSVSREKKESFPLTVTSAQKNPTAFYLCASSIGTLFADEQFFGPGTRLTVL.

The chain links TRBV11-2 to TRBJ2-5; weak D call: TRBD1 (6 bases). The CDR3 spans 16 residues. Germline CDR1 is SGHAT and CDR2 is FQNNGV. The V gene lost 1 base and the J gene lost 1 base, with 13 bases spanning the gap. The CDR3 nucleotides are TGTGCCAGCAGCTTAGCGACATGGGGGCCCCAAGAGACCCAGTACTTC. This sequence encodes CASSLATWGPQETQYF.

The J gene is TRBJ1-3, the V gene TRBV29-1, with D maybe TRBD1 (6 bases). From germline, CDR1 is SQVTM and CDR2 ANQGSEA. CDR3 length equals 13 residues. Trimming took 5 bases from V and 3 from J, leaving 11 bases between them. CDR3 sequence (DNA): TGCAGCGTTCTGGGGGCAGGTGGAAACACCATATATTTT. It encodes CSVLGAGGNTIYF.

The chain uses TRBV30 and TRBJ1-5; a weak D match, TRBD1 (5 bases). Germline V gives CDR1 GTSNPN, CDR2 SVGIG (reference sequence). This CDR3 has 14 amino acids. V was clipped by 1 base and J by 5 bases, with 12 bases between them. CDR3 amino acids: CAWSAGFRDQPQHF. CDR3 bases: TGTGCCTGGAGTGCAGGGTTTAGGGATCAGCCCCAGCATTTT.

The chain is built from TRBV9 and TRBJ2-3, with 8 bases matching TRBD2. The junction had 3 bases not matched to a gene; V was cut back by 0 bases and J by 3 bases. Looked up from germline, CDR1 is SGDLS and CDR2 is YYNGEE. The CDR3 spans 15 residues. CDR3 sequence (DNA): TGTGCCAGCAGCGTAGACAGCGGGGGAACAGATACGCAGTATTTT. Its translation: CASSVDSGGTDTQYF.

This clone was seen a handful of times. The chain employs TRBV7-9 and TRBJ1-1; D is uncertain. CDR3 length: 13 residues. Germline-derived CDR1 and CDR2 are SEHNR and FQNEAQ (reference sequence). V lost 5 bases to trimming and J lost 2 bases, with 9 bases between them. CDR3 nucleotide sequence: TGTGCCAGCAGCACAATGAGTAACACTGAAGCTTTCTTT. It codes for CASSTMSNTEAFF.

This clone was recorded once. V is TRBV7-8 and J is TRBJ1-2; TRBD1 might be the D (5 bases). The germline V gene encodes CDR1 SGHVS and CDR2 FQNEAQ. The germline V and J ends were trimmed by 4 bases and 2 bases, with 8 bases remaining between them. This CDR3 is built from 13 residues. The CDR3 DNA follows: TGTGCCAGCAGCTGGGGACTAAACTATGGCTACACCTTC. Its translation: CASSWGLNYGYTF.

This sequence joins TRBV11-3 and TRBJ2-2, with D perhaps TRBD2 (6 bases). The ends were cut back, 6 bases at V and 5 bases at J, with 13 bases in the middle. Germline V gene data show CDR1 as SGHNT and CDR2 as YENEEA. This CDR3 contains 14 residues. CDR3 sequence reads: CASRPGVGTGELFF. The CDR3 DNA is TGTGCCAGCAGGCCGGGGGTCGGGACCGGGGAGCTGTTTTTT. Drawing the rest from reference TRBV11-3 and TRBJ2-2, the complete variable domain is EAGVVQSPRYKIIEKKQPVAFWCNPISGHNTLYWYLQNLGQGPELLIRYENEEAVDDSQLPKDRFSAERLKGVDSTLKIQPAELGDSAVYLCASRPGVGTGELFFGEGSRLTVL.

The chain recombines TRBV7-2 with TRBJ2-1; 7 bases are a match to TRBD2. Germline CDR1 is SGHTA and CDR2 is FQGNSA. V lost 1 base, J lost 4 bases, and 7 bases stayed unmatched. This CDR3 comprises 16 residues. The CDR3 DNA reads as TGTGCCAGCAGCTTAGGGGCGGGAGTAAGTTACAATGAGCAGTTCTTC. Protein product: CASSLGAGVSYNEQFF.